Each of the 16 T cell receptor beta chains below was sequenced from the same sample in a study of cytomegalovirus exposure and HLA in healthy donors. This PCR relied on a set of 60 Vbeta primers and 13 Jbeta primers. Sequencing used immunoSEQ multiplex PCR; TCRdb keeps in-frame clones, though not all of them. The table has roughly 200,000 clones, about 77% seen once. Sequenced: PBMCs. All receptors derive from a female donor in good health and CMV-seronegative.

This clone was found a few times. The same CDR3 can be traced to other DNA sequences in this sample. This sequence joins TRBV7-9 and TRBJ1-2, with D possibly matching TRBD1 (5 bases). Germline loops: CDR1 SEHNR, CDR2 FQNEAQ (reference sequence). The CDR3 loop spans 13 amino acids. The V end was cut by 5 bases, the J end by 4 bases, with 11 bases between. CDR3 coding DNA: TGTGCCAGCAGCCCTGGGGGGGTCTATGGCTACACCTTC. Translating it yields CASSPGGVYGYTF.

The gene calls are TRBV5-1 and TRBJ2-5; TRBD1 aligns across 9 bases. The end of the DNA fits TRBJ2-7 better, so the J call may be wrong. The CDR3 has 15 residues. The germline CDR1 and CDR2 sequences are SGHRS and YFSETQ. CDR3 sequence: CASSLGQGVRYEQYF. The CDR3 nucleotides read TGCGCCAGCAGCTTGGGACAGGGGGTACGATACGAGCAGTACTTC.

About this clone: Mismatch with germline at one junction end may stem from a read error. This sequence joins TRBV7-9 and TRBJ2-5, with 8 positions matching TRBD2. CDR1 is SEHNR, CDR2 FQNEAQ, per germline (reference sequence). The CDR3 runs to 17 residues. Here the CDR3 reads CSSSSPRGGEYQETQYF. CDR3 DNA: TGTTCCAGCAGCTCTCCCCGGGGGGGGGAGTACCAAGAGACCCAGTACTTC. The full variable domain, in which reference TRBV7-9 and TRBJ2-5 provide the parts outside the CDR3, is DTGVSQNPRHKITKRGQNVTFRCDPISEHNRLYWYRQTLGQGPEFLTYFQNEAQLEKSRLLSDRFSAERPKGSFSTLEIQRTEQGDSAMYLCSSSSPRGGEYQETQYFGPGTRLLVL.

The V call is TRBV11-2, the J call TRBJ2-1, with TRBD2 matching 9 bases. The J segment lost 7 bases and the V segment lost 1 base, leaving 8 bases of the junction unmatched. The CDR3 is 16 amino acids. Per germline, CDR1 SGHAT and CDR2 FQNNGV. The CDR3: CASSLGTSVTLNEQFF. CDR3 coding DNA: TGTGCCAGCAGCTTAGGGACTAGCGTCACTTTGAATGAGCAGTTCTTC. The variable domain in full, completed from reference TRBV11-2 and TRBJ2-1, reads EAGVAQSPRYKIIEKRQSVAFWCNPISGHATLYWYQQILGQGPKLLIQFQNNGVVDDSQLPKDRFSAERLKGVDSTLKIQPAKLEDSAVYLCASSLGTSVTLNEQFFGPGTRLTVL.

This clone was detected a few times. V is TRBV10-3 and J is TRBJ1-5, with no clear D. Germline CDR1 and CDR2: ENHRY and SYGVKD. CDR3 length equals 12 residues. Trimming shortened V by 4 bases and J by 2 bases, and 3 bases separated the two germline ends. CDR3 sequence (DNA): TGTGCCATCAGTGTAGGCAATCAGCCCCAGCATTTT. Its translation: CAISVGNQPQHF.

This clone was observed a handful of times. V is TRBV5-5 and J is TRBJ2-5, with TRBD1 identical over 7 bases. Unmatched junction bases numbered 5, after V lost 4 bases and J lost 2 bases. The CDR3 is made up of 14 amino acids. Germline values: CDR1 SGHKS, CDR2 YYEKEE (reference sequence). CDR3 sequence: CASSPPGQQETQYF. The CDR3 nucleotides read TGTGCCAGCAGCCCCCCGGGACAGCAAGAGACCCAGTACTTC.

Comments on this clone: The germline gene is not matched at one end of the junction; a read error may be the cause. The V and J genes are TRBV7-3 and TRBJ2-2; TRBD2 is a possible D gene (5 bases). Germline CDR1 reads SGHTA; CDR2 reads FQGTGA. The length of the CDR3 is 14 residues. The chain's CDR3 is CSSSFPGAAGELFF. The CDR3 DNA follows: TGTTCCAGCAGCTTTCCCGGAGCGGCCGGGGAGCTGTTTTTT.

The chain uses TRBV5-1 and TRBJ2-7, with D perhaps matching TRBD1 (6 bases). Germline CDR1 and CDR2: SGHRS and YFSETQ. V lost 1 base and J lost 5, with 13 bases in between. The CDR3 sequence is 14 residues long. CDR3 sequence reads: CASSLPNRVDEQYF. CDR3 DNA sequence: TGCGCCAGCAGCTTGCCTAACAGGGTAGACGAGCAGTACTTC.

This chain joins TRBV25-1 and TRBJ2-2; D possibly corresponds to TRBD1 (8 bases). CDR1 MGHDK and CDR2 SYGVNS come from the germline V gene. V was cut by 3 bases and J by 3 bases, with 17 bases left in between. There are 17 residues in the CDR3. CDR3 nucleotide sequence: TGTGCCAGCAGTGATTTCAACAGGGGGGGGGACACCGGGGAGCTGTTTTTT. Translated: CASSDFNRGGDTGELFF. Using reference TRBV25-1 and TRBJ2-2 for the parts outside the CDR3, the full variable domain is EADIYQTPRYLVIGTGKKITLECSQTMGHDKMYWYQQDPGMELHLIHYSYGVNSTEKGDLSSESTVSRIRTEHFPLTLESARPSHTSQYLCASSDFNRGGDTGELFFGEGSRLTVL.

This clone was counted between two and nine times. The chain employs TRBV30 and TRBJ2-2; weak D call: TRBD1 (6 bases). In germline, CDR1 is GTSNPN, CDR2 SVGIG (reference sequence). The CDR3 runs 13 residues. Trimming left V 0 bases short and J 5 bases short, with 7 bases between. Here the CDR3 DNA reads TGTGCCTGGAGTGTACAGGGAACCGGGGAGCTGTTTTTT. Encoded protein: CAWSVQGTGELFF.

The chain combines TRBV2 with TRBJ2-5; D might be TRBD1 (5 bases). This CDR3 region has 14 residues. CDR1 is SNHLY and CDR2 is FYNNEI in the germline V gene. V lost 4 bases, J lost 3 bases, and 12 bases lay in between. CDR3 loop: CASSVSGWEETQYF. In DNA, the CDR3 is TGTGCCAGCAGTGTTTCAGGGTGGGAAGAGACCCAGTACTTC. Together with reference TRBV2 and TRBJ2-5, the CDR3 gives the full variable domain: EPEVTQTPSHQVTQMGQEVILRCVPISNHLYFYWYRQILGQKVEFLVSFYNNEISEKSEIFDDQFSVERPDGSNFTLKIRSTKLEDSAMYFCASSVSGWEETQYFGPGTRLLVL.

The V gene is TRBV11-2, the J gene TRBJ2-1; 9 bases line up with TRBD2. CDR3 length: 14 residues. The germline V gene has CDR1 SGHAT and CDR2 FQNNGV. V shed 0 bases and J 9 bases; nucleotides not matched to a gene: 3. The CDR3 is CASSLDLREGEQFF. CDR3 DNA sequence: TGTGCCAGCAGCTTAGATCTGCGGGAGGGTGAGCAGTTCTTC.

This sequence joins TRBV2 and TRBJ1-1; D may be TRBD1 (5 bases). The V and J ends lost 2 bases and 5 bases respectively, with 12 bases between them. CDR1 SNHLY and CDR2 FYNNEI come from the germline V gene. There are 14 residues in the CDR3. Written as DNA, the CDR3 is TGTGCCAGCAGTGAACGGGGGGGTATGACTGAAGCTTTCTTT. Protein: CASSERGGMTEAFF. Complete variable domain (other parts from reference TRBV2 and TRBJ1-1): EPEVTQTPSHQVTQMGQEVILRCVPISNHLYFYWYRQILGQKVEFLVSFYNNEISEKSEIFDDQFSVERPDGSNFTLKIRSTKLEDSAMYFCASSERGGMTEAFFGQGTRLTVV.

The chain combines TRBV2 with TRBJ1-1, with TRBD1 matching over 8 bases. Germline lookup yields CDR1 SNHLY and CDR2 FYNNEI. The V segment lost 6 bases and the J segment 4 bases; nucleotides outside the gene matches: 13. The length of the CDR3 is 16 residues. In nucleotides, the CDR3 is TGTGCCAGCAGCCCCAGACCGGGACAGGCGTTCACTGAAGCTTTCTTT. Translation gives CASSPRPGQAFTEAFF. Full variable domain (outside the CDR3, taken from reference TRBV2 and TRBJ1-1): EPEVTQTPSHQVTQMGQEVILRCVPISNHLYFYWYRQILGQKVEFLVSFYNNEISEKSEIFDDQFSVERPDGSNFTLKIRSTKLEDSAMYFCASSPRPGQAFTEAFFGQGTRLTVV.

V is TRBV19 and J is TRBJ2-7, with 7 positions matching TRBD1. The V gene's germline CDR1 is LNHDA and CDR2 SQIVND (reference sequence). The V segment lost 6 bases and the J segment 2 bases; nucleotides outside the gene matches: 7. CDR3 length equals 14 residues. The CDR3 region is CASSTGQPPYEQYF. The CDR3 DNA reads as TGTGCCAGTAGCACGGGACAGCCTCCCTACGAGCAGTACTTC.

The V and J genes are TRBV6-5 and TRBJ2-1, with 7 bases identical to TRBD1. Germline CDR1 reads MNHEY; CDR2 reads SVGAGI. This CDR3 region has 16 residues. V dropped 4 bases and J dropped 0; count of bases not matched to a gene: 6. CDR3 loop: CASSFTGVASYNEQFF. The CDR3 DNA is TGTGCCAGCAGTTTCACAGGGGTGGCCTCCTACAATGAGCAGTTCTTC.